The 18 T cell receptor beta chains given below trace back to one sample, sequenced in a study of cytomegalovirus exposure and HLA in healthy donors. The study ran its PCR with 60 Vbeta and 13 Jbeta primers. Sequencing was performed with immunoSEQ multiplex PCR; in TCRdb, only in-frame clones are kept and a portion is missing. The sample includes roughly 150,000 clones, approximately 73% of them seen just once. Sample: PBMCs. Receptors originate from a man aged 30 to 39 in good health and CMV-seropositive.

J is TRBJ2-1 and V is TRBV7-2; possibly TRBD1 for D (5 bases). CDR3 length: 13 residues. V was pared by 5 bases and J by 7 bases, with 12 bases between. The V gene's germline CDR1 is SGHTA and CDR2 FQGNSA. This CDR3 reads CASSPQGGNEQFF. The CDR3 DNA reads as TGTGCCAGCAGCCCCCAGGGTGGGAATGAGCAGTTCTTC.

The CDR3: CASRGPTDTQYF. In DNA, the CDR3 is TGTGCCAGCCGCGGCCCCACAGATACGCAGTATTTT. The chain joins TRBV6-5 to TRBJ2-3; D not certain. Germline-derived CDR1 and CDR2 are MNHEY and SVGAGI. V was pared by 8 bases and J by 2 bases, with 8 bases between. The CDR3 is made up of 12 amino acids.

V is TRBV5-4 and J is TRBJ2-3, with D unresolved. V lost 0 bases and J lost 3, with 5 bases in between. The CDR3 loop spans 13 amino acids. The V gene's germline CDR1 is SGHNT and CDR2 YYREEE (reference sequence). CDR3 amino acids: CASSLAGTDTQYF. The CDR3 coding sequence is TGTGCCAGCAGCTTGGCCGGGACAGATACGCAGTATTTT. Together with reference TRBV5-4 and TRBJ2-3, the CDR3 gives the full variable domain: ETGVTQSPTHLIKTRGQQVTLRCSSQSGHNTVSWYQQALGQGPQFIFQYYREEENGRGNFPPRFSGLQFPNYSSELNVNALELDDSALYLCASSLAGTDTQYFGPGTRLTVL.

This chain links TRBV5-8 with TRBJ1-3, with 7 bases fitting TRBD1. The V gene end was trimmed by 1 base and the J gene end by 15 bases; junction bases not matched to a gene: 7. CDR1 SGHTS and CDR2 YDEGEE come from the germline V gene. CDR3 length: 12 residues. In DNA form, the CDR3 reads TGTGCCAGCAGCTTGCCGGGACAGCTCAAATATTTT. Translating gives CASSLPGQLKYF.

V and J are TRBV7-9 and TRBJ2-7; 10 bases match TRBD2. Germline loops: CDR1 SEHNR, CDR2 FQNEAQ (reference sequence). V lost 1 base and J lost 4; bases outside the gene matches: 4. CDR3 length: 15 amino acids. CDR3 sequence: CASSLGTSGVYEQYF. The CDR3 nucleotides read TGTGCCAGCAGCTTAGGGACTAGCGGAGTATACGAGCAGTACTTC.

A note on this clone: The junction departs from germline at one end; a sequencing error may be responsible. This chain connects TRBV20-1 to TRBJ1-1, with D possibly matching TRBD1 (6 bases). Germline V lookup: CDR1 DFQATT, CDR2 SNEGSKA (reference sequence). The CDR3 is 11 amino acids. CDR3 bases: TGCAGTGCTAGTATCGCGGGGGGGGACAACTTT. Translation: CSASIAGGDNF.

This chain uses TRBV7-8 with TRBJ1-5; 7 positions match TRBD1. The CDR3 spans 16 residues. The V and J ends lost 4 bases and 1 base, in that order; junction bases with no gene match: 7. From germline, CDR1 is SGHVS and CDR2 FQNEAQ. The CDR3 spells CASSYGPGQSNQPQHF. The CDR3 region has the DNA TGTGCCAGCAGCTATGGACCGGGACAGAGCAATCAGCCCCAGCATTTT.

The chain couples TRBV5-1 to TRBJ2-5; 10 bases align to TRBD2. Losses at the gene ends were 2 bases for V and 4 bases for J; bases not matched to a gene: 5. This CDR3 has 15 amino acids. The germline CDR1 and CDR2 sequences are SGHRS and YFSETQ. The CDR3 region is CASSFSSGSPETQYF. CDR3 DNA sequence: TGCGCCAGCAGCTTTTCTAGCGGGAGCCCAGAGACCCAGTACTTC.

The rearrangement uses TRBV6-5 and TRBJ1-1, with 10 nucleotides matching TRBD1. Germline V gene data show CDR1 as MNHEY and CDR2 as SVGAGI. The V segment lost 5 bases and the J segment 5 bases; nucleotides outside the gene matches: 8. CDR3 length: 15 residues. The CDR3 region is CASSGRGQGDTEAFF. CDR3 sequence (DNA): TGTGCCAGCAGTGGCCGAGGACAGGGGGATACTGAAGCTTTCTTT.

The V call is TRBV25-1, the J call TRBJ2-1, with TRBD1 matching over 7 bases. J gave up 3 bases and V 3 bases, and 5 bases lay outside the gene matches. The CDR3 length is 15 residues. CDR1 and CDR2 from the germline V gene are MGHDK and SYGVNS. The CDR3 DNA follows: TGTGCCAGCAGTGAGCCGGGACAGCACTACAATGAGCAGTTCTTC. Its translation is CASSEPGQHYNEQFF.

The rearrangement uses TRBV7-2 and TRBJ2-7, with TRBD2 identical over 10 bases. V trimming: 0 bases; J trimming: 6 bases; junction bases outside the gene matches: 5. In germline, CDR1 is SGHTA, CDR2 FQGNSA. The CDR3 runs to 15 residues. The CDR3 is CASSLAASGRSEQYF. The DNA of the CDR3 is TGTGCCAGCAGCTTAGCGGCTAGCGGGAGAAGCGAGCAGTACTTC.

The J gene is TRBJ1-1, the V gene TRBV6-1; 7 positions match TRBD1. Germline CDR1 MNHNS, CDR2 SASEGT. The CDR3 has 14 residues. V gave up 4 bases and J gave up 1 base; unmatched junction bases: 3. CDR3 protein: CASSGYRGNTEAFF. The CDR3 DNA is TGTGCCAGCAGTGGTTACAGGGGGAACACTGAAGCTTTCTTT.

The V gene is TRBV19, the J gene TRBJ2-1, with 8 bases aligning to TRBD2. The ends lost 3 bases at V and 4 bases at J; junction bases unmatched: 8. The CDR3 is made up of 16 amino acids. The germline CDR1 and CDR2 sequences are LNHDA and SQIVND (reference sequence). CDR3 loop: CASSISGLVPYNEQFF. CDR3 nucleotides: TGTGCCAGTAGTATTTCGGGACTAGTCCCATACAATGAGCAGTTCTTC.

As regards this clone: One end of the junction is discordant with germline, which a read error may explain. The chain employs TRBV7-9 and TRBJ2-2; 8 nucleotides match TRBD1. This CDR3 contains 18 residues. The germline V gene has CDR1 SEHNR and CDR2 FQNEAQ (reference sequence). The CDR3 here is CSSRWLKTWGDRPGELFF. The DNA of the CDR3 is TGTTCCAGCAGATGGTTAAAAACGTGGGGGGACAGGCCCGGGGAGCTGTTTTTT.

A remark on this clone: Compared with germline, one end of the junction differs, possibly owing to a read error. This rearrangement joins TRBV10-3 to TRBJ1-1; D is unresolved. The germline gives CDR1 ENHRY, CDR2 SYGVKD. There are 13 residues in the CDR3. The CDR3 is CASSYKGSTEAFF. The CDR3 DNA reads as TGTGCCAGCAGTTACAAAGGGAGCACTGAAGCTTTCTTT.

The J gene is TRBJ2-7, the V gene TRBV5-1; a possible D gene is TRBD1 (6 bases). The CDR3 has 15 amino acids. Germline assignment: CDR1 SGHRS and CDR2 YFSETQ. V lost 1 base and J lost 2, with 13 bases in between. In nucleotides, the CDR3 is TGCGCCAGCAGCTTGTTATCAGGGGAAGCCTACGAGCAGTACTTC. This codes for CASSLLSGEAYEQYF.

This chain links TRBV4-1 with TRBJ1-3; D gene unclear. Germline V lookup: CDR1 MGHRA, CDR2 YSYEKL. The CDR3 runs 15 residues. V was pared by 1 base and J by 0 bases, with 7 bases between. The CDR3 region is CASSQGGSSGNTIYF. CDR3 coding DNA: TGCGCCAGCAGCCAAGGAGGCTCCTCTGGAAACACCATATATTTT.

J is TRBJ2-2 and V is TRBV4-1, with 7 positions matching TRBD2. The V gene end was trimmed by 4 bases and the J gene end by 7 bases; junction bases not matched to a gene: 9. The germline gives CDR1 MGHRA, CDR2 YSYEKL. CDR3 length: 15 residues. Written as DNA, the CDR3 is TGCGCCAGCAGCCGTAAGCGGGACTCCTTCGGGGAGCTGTTTTTT. This sequence encodes CASSRKRDSFGELFF.